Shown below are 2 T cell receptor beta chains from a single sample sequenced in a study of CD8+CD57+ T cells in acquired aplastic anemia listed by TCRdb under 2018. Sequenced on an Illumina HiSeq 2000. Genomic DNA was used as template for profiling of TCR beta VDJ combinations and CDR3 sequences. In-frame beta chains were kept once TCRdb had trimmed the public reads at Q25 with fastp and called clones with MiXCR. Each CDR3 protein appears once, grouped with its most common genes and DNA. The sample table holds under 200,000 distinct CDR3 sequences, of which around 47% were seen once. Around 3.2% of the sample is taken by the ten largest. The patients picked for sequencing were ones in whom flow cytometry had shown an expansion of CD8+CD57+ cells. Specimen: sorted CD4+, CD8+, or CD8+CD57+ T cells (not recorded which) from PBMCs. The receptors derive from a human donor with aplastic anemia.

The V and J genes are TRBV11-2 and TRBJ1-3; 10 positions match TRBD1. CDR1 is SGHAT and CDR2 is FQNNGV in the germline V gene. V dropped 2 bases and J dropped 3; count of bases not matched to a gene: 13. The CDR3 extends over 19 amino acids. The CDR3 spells CASSLLPLSRDRGGNTIYF. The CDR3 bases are TGTGCCAGCAGCTTACTCCCTCTATCTCGGGACAGGGGTGGAAACACCATATATTTT.

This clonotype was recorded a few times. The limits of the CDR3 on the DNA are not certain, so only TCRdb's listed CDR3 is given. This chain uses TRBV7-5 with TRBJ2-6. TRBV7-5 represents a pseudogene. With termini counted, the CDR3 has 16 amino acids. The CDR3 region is CISVSEFRCGANVLTF.